These 29 T cell receptor beta chains were all obtained from the same sample, sequenced in a study of graft-versus-host responses after intestinal transplantation. No antigens are known for them. The data were produced by immunoSEQ multiplex PCR, yet TCRdb's version contains in-frame clones alone and is incomplete. This sample yields approximately 75,000 clones, of which 90% are seen a single time; roughly 4% belongs to the top ten. This specimen was unstimulated CD8+ T cells sorted from spleen or lymph node cells, taken before transplant. The receptors shown here come from a human donor who was the organ donor for an intestinal transplant.

The gene calls are TRBV4-2 and TRBJ2-1; 11 positions match TRBD2. The CDR3 has 16 residues. After removal of 0 bases from V and 9 bases from J, the junction contained 7 bases not matched to a gene. Germline lookup yields CDR1 LGHNA and CDR2 YNFKEQ. The CDR3 bases are TGTGCCAGCAGCCAAGATTTAGCGGGGGGGCCCATTGAGCAGTTCTTC. This encodes CASSQDLAGGPIEQFF.

The CDR3 sequence is CASSQATDTQYF. The DNA of the CDR3 is TGTGCCAGCAGCCAAGCAACAGATACGCAGTATTTT. The rearrangement links TRBV4-2 to TRBJ2-3; D unclear. The CDR3 sequence is 12 residues long. Germline assignment: CDR1 LGHNA and CDR2 YNFKEQ. The V end lost 1 base, the J end lost 3 bases, and 2 bases lay between the germline ends.

The rearrangement joins TRBV7-9 to TRBJ2-7, with 8 bases matching TRBD1. This CDR3 region has 16 residues. The V gene's germline CDR1 is SEHNR and CDR2 FQNEAQ (reference sequence). V was clipped by 5 bases and J by 4 bases; unmatched bases: 13. The CDR3 DNA reads TGTGCCAGCAGCCAGGGACAGGTAATGAATTCTTACGAGCAGTACGTC. Protein product: CASSQGQVMNSYEQYV.

V gene TRBV5-6 combines with J gene TRBJ2-7; 9 positions match TRBD1. There are 16 residues in the CDR3. Unmatched junction bases numbered 8, after V lost 3 bases and J lost 1 base. Germline V gene sequence: CDR1 SGHDT, CDR2 YYEEEE. DNA of the CDR3: TGTGCCAGCAGCTCTCTGGGGACAGGGATTTCCTACGAGCAGTACGTC. It codes for CASSSLGTGISYEQYV.

The CDR3 DNA follows: TGTGCCAAACTAAATCGAACCAAAAACATTCAGTACTTC. Amino acids: CAKLNRTKNIQYF. The chain employs TRBV2 and TRBJ2-4; the D is unclear. Trimming took 10 bases from V and 2 from J, leaving 12 bases between them. This CDR3 is built from 13 residues. Germline V gene sequence: CDR1 SNHLY, CDR2 FYNNEI. The entire variable domain, with the rest obtained from reference TRBV2 and TRBJ2-4, is as follows: EPEVTQTPSHQVTQMGQEVILRCVPISNHLYFYWYRQILGQKVEFLVSFYNNEISEKSEIFDDQFSVERPDGSNFTLKIRSTKLEDSAMYFCAKLNRTKNIQYFGAGTRLSVL.

The chain is built from TRBV4-1 and TRBJ2-1; 16 bases line up with TRBD2. The CDR3 totals 21 residues. Germline V gene data show CDR1 as MGHRA and CDR2 as YSYEKL. The J segment lost 3 bases and the V segment lost 5 bases, leaving 16 bases of the junction unmatched. This chain's CDR3 is CASSSQGLAGGIQGNYNEQFF. CDR3 DNA: TGCGCCAGCAGCTCTCAGGGACTAGCGGGGGGGATCCAAGGGAACTACAATGAGCAGTTCTTC.

The V and J genes are TRBV5-4 and TRBJ2-3; TRBD2 might be the D (6 bases). This CDR3 spans 14 amino acids. The germline CDR1 and CDR2 sequences are SGHNT and YYREEE (reference sequence). The germline V and J ends were trimmed by 0 bases and 4 bases, with 9 bases remaining between them. The CDR3 loop is CASSLGSGADTQYF. The DNA for the CDR3 is TGTGCCAGCAGCTTGGGTTCGGGGGCAGATACGCAGTATTTT.

The chain carries TRBV27 and TRBJ2-1; D gene unclear. This CDR3 has 17 residues. CDR1 and CDR2 (germline): MNHEY, SMNVEV (reference sequence). Trimming cost V 4 bases and J 0 bases, with 16 bases left between them. Written as DNA, the CDR3 is TGTGCCAGCAGTTACGGCCGGGTCGCCCCCTCCTACAATGAGCAGTTCTTC. Translation: CASSYGRVAPSYNEQFF.

The chain has TRBV5-3 and TRBJ2-5; a possible D gene is TRBD2 (6 bases). TRBV5-3 is an open reading frame, and its role is uncertain. V dropped 4 bases and J dropped 4 bases, with 29 bases sitting between them. The CDR3 covers 19 residues. CDR3 in DNA: TGTGCCAGAAGCCCCGACGGGACTCACATACCCAGTTCGCCAGAGACCCAGTACTTC. Translating gives CARSPDGTHIPSSPETQYF.

The chain combines TRBV7-9 with TRBJ2-1; TRBD1 matches 11 bases. Germline V gene lookup returns CDR1 SEHNR and CDR2 FQNEAQ (reference sequence). Unmatched junction bases numbered 9, after V lost 1 base and J lost 7 bases. The CDR3 has 17 residues. CDR3 DNA: TGTGCCAGCAGCTTAGTACCAGGGACAGGGGGGTTAAATGAGCAGTTCTTC. It specifies CASSLVPGTGGLNEQFF.

The chain uses TRBV29-1 and TRBJ2-1; 10 bases line up with TRBD2. Germline V gene sequence: CDR1 SQVTM, CDR2 ANQGSEA. Unmatched junction bases numbered 2, after V lost 1 base and J lost 2 bases. There are 15 residues in the CDR3. The CDR3 sequence: CSVEGAGGPYNEQFF. The CDR3 bases are TGCAGCGTTGAAGGAGCGGGGGGGCCCTACAATGAGCAGTTCTTC.

This chain uses TRBV23-1 with TRBJ1-2; D not resolved. TRBV23-1 is given ORF status, its function remaining uncertain. The V end lost 3 bases, the J end lost 4 bases, and 12 bases lay between the germline ends. CDR3 size: 14 residues. The CDR3 nucleotides read TGCGCCAGCAGTCAGAGACAACACCTCTATGGCTACACCTTC. It translates to CASSQRQHLYGYTF.

The rearrangement joins TRBV28 to TRBJ1-1; tentatively, D is TRBD1 (5 bases). This CDR3 contains 16 residues. V was pared by 3 bases and J by 4 bases, with 18 bases between. Per the germline V gene, CDR1 is MDHEN and CDR2 is SYDVKM. In DNA, the CDR3 is TGTGCCAGCAGTTTGGGACCCGTGGGGGGGATCACTGAAGCTTTCTTT. It yields the protein CASSLGPVGGITEAFF.

This chain connects TRBV6-4 to TRBJ2-1; the D is unclear. The CDR3 loop spans 15 amino acids. The V end was cut by 10 bases, the J end by 5 bases, with 21 bases between. Per germline, CDR1 MRHNA and CDR2 SNTAGT. This CDR3 is CATSASSVDHNEQFF. The CDR3 bases are TGTGCCACCAGCGCGTCGAGTGTCGATCACAATGAGCAGTTCTTC.

This clone was observed a single time. This chain uses TRBV12-5 with TRBJ1-1; D is undetermined. The V end was cut by 2 bases, the J end by 0 bases, with 4 bases between. The CDR3 is 13 amino acids. Germline V gene sequence: CDR1 LGHNT, CDR2 FRNRAP. For the CDR3, the DNA is TGTGCTAGTGGTTTGACAATGAACACTGAAGCTTTCTTT. This encodes CASGLTMNTEAFF.

The chain recombines TRBV6-1 with TRBJ1-1, with TRBD1 matching over 8 bases. Germline V lookup: CDR1 MNHNS, CDR2 SASEGT. The CDR3 contains 15 residues. V lost 2 bases to trimming and J lost 4 bases; unmatched junction nucleotides: 6. The CDR3 here is CASSENTGQVTEAFF. The DNA of the CDR3 is TGTGCCAGCAGTGAAAACACGGGACAGGTCACTGAAGCTTTCTTT.

This chain uses TRBV28 with TRBJ2-3, with 8 bases aligning to TRBD1. The CDR3 sequence is 14 residues long. Germline CDR1 MDHEN, CDR2 SYDVKM. Losses at the gene ends were 6 bases for V and 1 base for J; bases not matched to a gene: 3. CDR3 amino acids: CASSPDRGTDTQYF. The CDR3 bases are TGTGCCAGCAGCCCGGACAGGGGCACAGATACGCAGTATTTT.

J is TRBJ2-7 and V is TRBV30; D may be TRBD2 (5 bases). This CDR3 has 15 residues. Germline assignment: CDR1 GTSNPN and CDR2 SVGIG (reference sequence). V lost 0 bases and J lost 0, with 12 bases in between. The CDR3 here is CAWSVEGFLSYEQYV. In DNA, the CDR3 is TGTGCCTGGAGTGTTGAGGGCTTCCTCTCCTACGAGCAGTACGTC.

The DNA of the CDR3 is TGTGCCAGCAGCGCACAGGGAGCGTCTGAAGCTTTCTTT. This encodes CASSAQGASEAFF. The chain carries TRBV9 and TRBJ1-1, with D tentatively TRBD1 (6 bases). This CDR3 is built from 13 residues. From germline, CDR1 is SGDLS and CDR2 YYNGEE. V shed 3 bases and J shed 6 bases, with 12 bases lying between them.

In DNA, the CDR3 is TGTGCCAGCAGCTGGGACAGGGACGCAGATACGCAGTATTTT. Its translation: CASSWDRDADTQYF. The chain links TRBV5-6 to TRBJ2-3; 9 bases agree with TRBD1. In germline, CDR1 is SGHDT, CDR2 YYEEEE. Germline trimming cut 3 bases from V and 4 bases from J; bases unmatched to any gene: 3. The CDR3 totals 14 residues.

The chain links TRBV10-3 to TRBJ1-3, with 10 bases aligning to TRBD1. V shed 7 bases and J 6 bases; nucleotides not matched to a gene: 6. The CDR3 loop spans 14 amino acids. The V gene's germline CDR1 is ENHRY and CDR2 SYGVKD. CDR3 nucleotide sequence: TGTGCCATCACCGAGACAGGGGGCGAAAACACCATATATTTT. This sequence encodes CAITETGGENTIYF.

V is TRBV7-9 and J is TRBJ2-3; 11 bases map to TRBD2. The CDR3 runs to 17 residues. V gave up 6 bases and J gave up 2 bases; unmatched junction bases: 10. CDR1 SEHNR and CDR2 FQNEAQ come from the germline V gene (reference sequence). This chain's CDR3 is CASRSEASGGPTDTQYF. The CDR3 bases are TGTGCCAGCAGGAGCGAGGCTAGCGGGGGGCCCACAGATACGCAGTATTTT.

J is TRBJ2-2 and V is TRBV5-6; D not certain. CDR1 is SGHDT, CDR2 YYEEEE, per germline. The V end lost 6 bases, the J end lost 3 bases, and 21 bases lay between the germline ends. This CDR3 contains 17 residues. CDR3 amino acids: CASMPRRGQSYTGELFF. CDR3 sequence (DNA): TGTGCCAGCATGCCACGTCGCGGCCAGTCCTACACCGGGGAGCTGTTTTTT. The entire variable domain, with the rest obtained from reference TRBV5-6 and TRBJ2-2, is as follows: DAGVTQSPTHLIKTRGQQVTLRCSPKSGHDTVSWYQQALGQGPQFIFQYYEEEERQRGNFPDRFSGHQFPNYSSELNVNALLLGDSALYLCASMPRRGQSYTGELFFGEGSRLTVL.

This chain's CDR3 is CARTTYEQYV. The CDR3 DNA reads as TGTGCCAGGACAACCTACGAGCAGTACGTC. The chain employs TRBV6-5 and TRBJ2-7; D is unclear. The CDR3 sequence is 10 residues long. Germline V gives CDR1 MNHEY, CDR2 SVGAGI. The germline V and J ends were trimmed by 9 bases and 2 bases, with 5 bases remaining between them.

The chain employs TRBV6-9 and TRBJ2-2, with TRBD2 matching 7 bases. The CDR3 spans 15 residues. The germline gives CDR1 MNHGY, CDR2 SVAAGI. V shed 7 bases, J shed 6 bases, and the junction held 11 bases outside the gene matches. In nucleotides, the CDR3 is TGTGCCAGCACCCCGCGGGGGAGAAGTGCCGGGGAGCTGTTTTTT. This gives the protein CASTPRGRSAGELFF.

As for this clone: The same CDR3 arises from other DNA sequences in this sample as well. This chain uses TRBV6-5 with TRBJ1-4; the D gene is possibly TRBD1 (5 bases). Germline V CDR1 and CDR2: MNHEY, SVGAGI. V was shortened by 0 bases and J by 1 base, with 6 bases between the two germline ends. CDR3 length: 15 residues. The CDR3 DNA sequence: TGTGCCAGCAGTTACTCGGGGGGAACTAATGAAAAACTGTTTTTT. Its translation is CASSYSGGTNEKLFF.

V is TRBV13 and J is TRBJ2-2, with a weak D call TRBD1 (5 bases). This CDR3 comprises 15 residues. The V end lost 5 bases, the J end lost 1 base, and 11 bases lay between the germline ends. Germline loops: CDR1 PRHDT, CDR2 FYEKMQ (reference sequence). CDR3 amino acids: CASSPLDMNTGELFF. The DNA for the CDR3 is TGTGCCAGCAGCCCGTTGGACATGAACACCGGGGAGCTGTTTTTT.

The chain joins TRBV9 to TRBJ2-1, with D uncertain. Germline V gives CDR1 SGDLS, CDR2 YYNGEE. This CDR3 has 16 residues. Trimming pared 0 bases from V and 6 bases from J, leaving 16 bases between. CDR3 amino acids: CASSVGRASAANEQFF. The CDR3 DNA is TGTGCCAGCAGCGTAGGCCGAGCGTCAGCTGCCAATGAGCAGTTCTTC. The full variable domain, rest sourced from reference TRBV9 and TRBJ2-1, is DSGVTQTPKHLITATGQRVTLRCSPRSGDLSVYWYQQSLDQGLQFLIQYYNGEERAKGNILERFSAQQFPDLHSELNLSSLELGDSALYFCASSVGRASAANEQFFGPGTRLTVL.

The count of this clone is one. The chain is built from TRBV6-5 and TRBJ1-4, with 8 bases that match TRBD1. The CDR3 is made up of 14 amino acids. CDR1 is MNHEY, CDR2 SVGAGI, per germline. After removal of 5 bases from V and 8 bases from J, the junction contained 7 bases not matched to a gene. The CDR3 here is CASSPTGGYEKLFF. Written as DNA, the CDR3 is TGTGCCAGCAGTCCTACAGGGGGTTACGAAAAACTGTTTTTT.